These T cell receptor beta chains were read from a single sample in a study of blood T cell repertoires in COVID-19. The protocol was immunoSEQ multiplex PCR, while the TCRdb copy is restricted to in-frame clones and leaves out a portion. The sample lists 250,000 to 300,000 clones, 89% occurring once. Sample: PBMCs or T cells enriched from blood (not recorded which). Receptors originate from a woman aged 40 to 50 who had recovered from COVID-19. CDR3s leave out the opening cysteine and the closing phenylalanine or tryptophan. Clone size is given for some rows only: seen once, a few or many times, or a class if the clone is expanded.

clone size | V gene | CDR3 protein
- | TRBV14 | ASSPRFSRLGRADTQY
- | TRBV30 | AWSLGGAASNQPQH
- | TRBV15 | ATSREYLDNSPLH
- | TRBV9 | ASSVNSWGRSYEQY
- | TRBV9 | ASSADRRGQRFAGELF
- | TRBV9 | ASSRTGLEHEQY
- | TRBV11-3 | ASSLESGRADGGELF
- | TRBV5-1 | ASSPGTFVPGELF
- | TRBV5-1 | ASSSVYTGGITGELF
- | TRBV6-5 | ASSYSGSMNTEAF
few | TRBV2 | ASMLPGRNTIY
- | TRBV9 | ASSVANRADEQY
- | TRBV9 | ASTGLAGSYEQF
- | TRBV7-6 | ASSVGQGSGNTIY
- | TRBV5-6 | ASSLGGTDSYEQY
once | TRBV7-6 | ASSFGQGRDEQY
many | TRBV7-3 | ASSSSAVSPGTSGVNNEQF
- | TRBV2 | AAARDTNYGYT
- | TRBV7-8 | ASARTVESYNEQF
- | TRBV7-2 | ASSPSPSQAWNTIY
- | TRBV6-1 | ASSERARVADSPLH
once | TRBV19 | ASSISGTGGSEAF
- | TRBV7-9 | ASSLGDGGAGSGGYT
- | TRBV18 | ASSPAGYYGYT
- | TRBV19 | ARPRDSGSSYEQY
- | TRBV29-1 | SVERGAGGEQY
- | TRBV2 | ASSDPRSNEQF
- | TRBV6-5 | ASSYSNRRNQPQH
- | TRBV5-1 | ASSLVGTSGGDLETQY
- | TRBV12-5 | ASGLDTLYNEQF
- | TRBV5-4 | ASSRQGEETQY
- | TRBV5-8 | ASSHRVIRGNTIY
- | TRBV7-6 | ASSSIDGDRGWTGELF
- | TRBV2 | ASSRQMSNSPLH
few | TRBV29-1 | SVGRGEKLF
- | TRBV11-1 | ASARSPSTEAF
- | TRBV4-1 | ASGDRVRGQPQH